Listed here is a single T cell receptor beta chain. Its antigen is currently unknown. V shed 6 bases, J shed 3 bases, and the junction held 5 bases outside the gene matches. Germline CDR1 MNHNS, CDR2 SASEGT. The CDR3 spans 15 residues. The sample originates from a study of cytomegalovirus exposure and HLA in healthy donors. General study points: Most TCR beta V segments were productive about 87% or about 30% of the time in an earlier analysis.

Among the donors, all were healthy bone marrow donors. PCR employed 60 Vbeta and 13 Jbeta primers. Clones were sequenced by immunoSEQ multiplex PCR, and TCRdb holds only the in-frame ones, with some missing. The listing contains about 120,000 clones. This clonotype originated in a man aged 25 to 45 in good health and CMV-seronegative. Sequences were obtained from PBMCs. The rearrangement links TRBV6-1 to TRBJ1-5; 10 bases align to TRBD1. The CDR3 spells CASRGTGAFNQPQHF. The CDR3 nucleotides read TGTGCCAGCAGAGGGACAGGGGCATTCAATCAGCCCCAGCATTTT.